Listed here are 11 T cell receptor beta chains from one sample, sequenced in a study of T cells in localized non-small cell lung cancer. TCRdb's copy holds only in-frame clones and misses some; the assay was immunoSEQ multiplex PCR. The sample shows about 55,000 clones, roughly 83% of them seen only once. This specimen was peripheral blood mononuclear cells, taken before any cancer treatment. These receptors were collected from a man between 40 and 75 years old with stage III lung adenocarcinoma.

The chain couples TRBV6-1 to TRBJ1-6; D ambiguous. This CDR3 region has 18 residues. V was trimmed by 4 bases and J by 0 bases, leaving 16 bases between them. Germline V gene sequence: CDR1 MNHNS, CDR2 SASEGT. In DNA form, the CDR3 reads TGTGCCAGCAGTGGCATACTATTTCGGAGCTCCTATAATTCACCCCTCCACTTT. Its translation: CASSGILFRSSYNSPLHF.

V is TRBV6-6 and J is TRBJ1-3; D remains unclear. V lost 7 bases to trimming and J lost 4 bases, with 11 bases between them. CDR1 MNHNY and CDR2 SVGAGI come from the germline V gene (reference sequence). This CDR3 has 13 amino acids. The chain's CDR3 is CASTGEPGNTIYF. The CDR3 DNA follows: TGTGCCAGCACCGGAGAACCCGGAAACACCATATATTTT.

The chain joins TRBV30 to TRBJ1-4; no definite D call. The germline gives CDR1 GTSNPN, CDR2 SVGIG (reference sequence). This CDR3 has 15 residues. Deletions cut 2 bases from V and 7 bases from J, with 17 bases between. This CDR3 reads CAWSNAPGSAEKLFF. CDR3 bases: TGTGCCTGGAGTAACGCCCCCGGGTCGGCTGAAAAACTGTTTTTT.

J is TRBJ2-1 and V is TRBV7-9; maybe TRBD2 (6 bases). V dropped 7 bases and J dropped 3 bases, with 13 bases sitting between them. CDR1 and CDR2 from the germline V gene are SEHNR and FQNEAQ (reference sequence). The CDR3 sequence is 14 residues long. CDR3: CASIAGGGYNEQFF. As DNA, the CDR3 is TGTGCCAGCATCGCCGGGGGAGGCTACAATGAGCAGTTCTTC.

This chain connects TRBV11-2 to TRBJ1-1; D is uncertain. CDR3 length: 13 residues. V was cut by 1 base and J by 1 base, with 4 bases left in between. CDR1 and CDR2 (germline): SGHAT, FQNNGV. The CDR3 coding sequence is TGTGCCAGCAGCTTAGGGACGAACACTGAAGCTTTCTTT. Protein sequence: CASSLGTNTEAFF.

This rearrangement joins TRBV5-1 to TRBJ2-3; D unclear. This CDR3 has 15 amino acids. The germline V and J ends were trimmed by 1 base and 1 base, with 10 bases remaining between them. Germline V gene data show CDR1 as SGHRS and CDR2 as YFSETQ. The CDR3 DNA sequence: TGCGCCAGCAGCTTGAATAGGCCGGGCACAGATACGCAGTATTTT. This codes for CASSLNRPGTDTQYF. Using reference TRBV5-1 and TRBJ2-3 for the parts outside the CDR3, the full variable domain is KAGVTQTPRYLIKTRGQQVTLSCSPISGHRSVSWYQQTPGQGLQFLFEYFSETQRNKGNFPGRFSGRQFSNSRSEMNVSTLELGDSALYLCASSLNRPGTDTQYFGPGTRLTVL.

This chain connects TRBV19 to TRBJ1-3; D is unclear. Trimming shortened V by 5 bases and J by 0 bases, and 11 bases separated the two germline ends. From germline, CDR1 is LNHDA and CDR2 SQIVND (reference sequence). This CDR3 contains 15 residues. CDR3 amino acids: CASSPLASSGNTIYF. Here the CDR3 DNA reads TGTGCCAGTAGTCCGCTTGCGAGCTCTGGAAACACCATATATTTT.

The V and J genes are TRBV19 and TRBJ1-5; D is unresolved. CDR1 is LNHDA, CDR2 SQIVND, per germline (reference sequence). The CDR3 runs to 14 residues. The V end was cut by 11 bases, the J end by 0 bases, with 14 bases between. The CDR3 nucleotides read TGTGCCGTCAGTATTGATGATAGCAATCAGCCCCAGCATTTT. Amino acids: CAVSIDDSNQPQHF.

The V gene is TRBV6-5, the J gene TRBJ2-7; 10 bases line up with TRBD1. There are 16 residues in the CDR3. Unmatched junction bases numbered 9, after V lost 0 bases and J lost 7 bases. Germline V lookup: CDR1 MNHEY, CDR2 SVGAGI. In DNA form, the CDR3 reads TGTGCCAGCAGTTACTCGATTGGGACAGGGGCGGGGGAGCAGTACTTC. Translation: CASSYSIGTGAGEQYF.

The rearrangement joins TRBV7-8 to TRBJ2-1; D gene unclear. Germline V gene data show CDR1 as SGHVS and CDR2 as FQNEAQ. The CDR3 covers 14 residues. V was clipped by 5 bases and J by 1 base, with 9 bases between them. CDR3 sequence (DNA): TGTGCCAGCAGCCAAGACCCGTCCTACAATGAGCAGTTCTTC. Translated, it gives CASSQDPSYNEQFF.

This clone was counted a few times. This chain connects TRBV11-3 to TRBJ1-1; no clear D gene. CDR3 length: 13 residues. Germline CDR1 is SGHNT and CDR2 is YENEEA. The V gene lost 3 bases and the J gene lost 7 bases, with 12 bases spanning the gap. The CDR3 here is CASSLQASGEAFF. The CDR3 bases are TGTGCCAGCAGCTTGCAAGCCTCCGGTGAAGCTTTCTTT.